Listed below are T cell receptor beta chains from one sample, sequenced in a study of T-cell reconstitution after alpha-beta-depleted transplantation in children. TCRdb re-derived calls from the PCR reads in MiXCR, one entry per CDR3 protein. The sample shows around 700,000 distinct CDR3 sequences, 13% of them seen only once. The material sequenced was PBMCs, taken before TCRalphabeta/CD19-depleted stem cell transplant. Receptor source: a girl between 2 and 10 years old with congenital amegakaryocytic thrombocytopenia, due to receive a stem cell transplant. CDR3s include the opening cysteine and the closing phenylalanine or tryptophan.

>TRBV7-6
CASSLRAGAPTDTQYF
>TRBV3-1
CASSQQGGGFAEAFF
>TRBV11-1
CASSLSYQETQYF
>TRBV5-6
CASSPWNSGYNEQFF
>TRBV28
CASSPIAGAYEQYF
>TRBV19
CASSIILREREGQETQYF
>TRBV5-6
CASIGRLGTVYTF
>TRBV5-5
CASSQGRGNQPQHF
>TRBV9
CVSSVAPTSTSTDTQYF
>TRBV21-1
CASSKAPGRLSTNEKLFF
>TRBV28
CASTLSGTYEQYF
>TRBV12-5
CASGLVLSRWGNEQFF
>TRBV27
CASARYQEQFF
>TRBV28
CASSSNPGTMNQETQYF
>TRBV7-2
CASSSSGVSTDTQYF
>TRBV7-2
CASSSAVNTGELFF
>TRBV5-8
CASILDSDYGYTF
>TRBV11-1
CASSLVEGGPTDTQYF
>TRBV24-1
CATSDLQAGYQPQHF
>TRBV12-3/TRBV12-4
CASSLGVISPHGYTF
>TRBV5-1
CAGSSTREVTGELFF
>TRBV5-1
CASSLDGSLNTGELFF
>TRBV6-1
CASSPRREGGYTF
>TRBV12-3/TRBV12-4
CASSLTVDQPQHF
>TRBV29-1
CSVGKDQETQYF
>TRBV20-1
CSARDHGGGTEAFF
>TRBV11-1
CASSLMAWGLASKETQYF
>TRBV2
CASSVSEKLFF
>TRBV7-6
CASSLAVLPETQYF
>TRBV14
CASSLQAGTGELFF
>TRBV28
CASSSISGLSSYEQYF
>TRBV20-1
CSATADSLYNEQFF
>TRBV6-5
CASSYLGVRLTDTQYF
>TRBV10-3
CATKTGNYGYTF
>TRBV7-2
CASSPDSFSYEQYF
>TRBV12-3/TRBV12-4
CASSPEAGGYEQFF
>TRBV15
CATSRPHRGYGYTF
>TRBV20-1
CSARDMVPPFYEQYF
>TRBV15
CATSRRPQGMVQYF
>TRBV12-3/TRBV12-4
CASGTGQGSDTQYF
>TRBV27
CASSWSRAAYEQYF
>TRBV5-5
CASSAGTGWGYEQYF
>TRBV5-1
CASSQTQAGGTDTQYF
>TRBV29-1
CSVEAPGGYGYTF
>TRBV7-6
CASTFPLAGGPSSYNEQFF
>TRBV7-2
CASSPLGSGRIKETQYF
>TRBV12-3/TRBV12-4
CASSPIAGADTQYF
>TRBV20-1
CSARGFNTDTQYF
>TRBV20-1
CSARGTPNTEAFF
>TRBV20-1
CSATGTSVYEQYF